This T cell receptor (beta chain) was obtained from a study of blood T cell repertoires in COVID-19. Looking at the study overall: Donors in the United States, Italy and Spain gave samples during acute or convalescent COVID-19. PBMCs, B-cell-depleted T cells, or T cells were the source of the cDNA or gDNA that made up the material.

Per the original methods: From reference gene primer amplification, estimates of nucleated cell counts were derived. The assay was immunoSEQ multiplex PCR, and TCRdb's table has in-frame clones only and misses some. The DNA gave D and trimming, while V, J and clone size come from that table. The sample carries 410,000 or so clones, about nine tenths recorded once. The length of the CDR3 is 16 residues. Germline CDR1 reads MNHGY; CDR2 reads SAAAGT. The V and J ends lost 6 bases and 8 bases respectively, with 22 bases between them. This receptor was taken from a woman between 25 and 40 years old with active or convalescent COVID-19. The chain recombines TRBV6-8 with TRBJ1-4; D is ambiguous. Sequencing input: peripheral blood. This CDR3 is CASRRGSRDFYEKLFF. Written as DNA, the CDR3 is TGTGCCAGCAGGCGAGGATCACGGGATTTCTACGAAAAACTGTTTTTT.